The rows below give T cell receptor beta chains drawn from one sample of a study of T cells in Graves' hyperthyroidism and ophthalmopathy. One entry per CDR3 protein results from TCRdb running MiXCR on the multiplex PCR reads. The table lists approximately 49,000 distinct CDR3 sequences, roughly 51% of them singletons. The sample taken for sequencing was peripheral blood or thyroid tissue (not recorded which). These receptors were taken from a young man with Graves' hyperthyroidism. The CDR3 runs from the conserved cysteine through the conserved F or W. D genes are given only for firm matches. Only part of the rows carry a size: once, few, many, or a class if the clone is expanded.

clone_size: many; d_call: -; j_call: TRBJ2-5; v_call: TRBV28; cdr3_nt: TGTGCCAGCAGTTTCAGACGGGAGACCCAGTACTTC; cdr3_aa: CASSFRRETQYF
clone_size: -; d_call: -; j_call: TRBJ1-1; v_call: TRBV2; cdr3_nt: TGTGCCAGCTTTAGGGGAAGGTCGAACACTGAAGCTTTCTTT; cdr3_aa: CASFRGRSNTEAFF
clone_size: -; d_call: -; j_call: TRBJ2-5; v_call: TRBV2; cdr3_nt: TGTGCCAGCAGGGACGGGTTTTCGGAAGAGACCCAGTACTTC; cdr3_aa: CASRDGFSEETQYF
clone_size: many; d_call: TRBD1; j_call: TRBJ2-5; v_call: TRBV6-2/TRBV6-3; cdr3_nt: TGTGCCAGCAGTCCACTCCCCCACAGGGGGCAAGAGACCCAGTACTTC; cdr3_aa: CASSPLPHRGQETQYF
clone_size: -; d_call: -; j_call: TRBJ1-4; v_call: TRBV5-6; cdr3_nt: TGTGCCAGCAGCTTGGTGGTGACAGCGGATGAAAAACTGTTTTTT; cdr3_aa: CASSLVVTADEKLFF
clone_size: -; d_call: TRBD1; j_call: TRBJ1-2; v_call: TRBV10-3; cdr3_nt: TGTGCCACCAGTGACCCCGCTGGGACAGGGACTGATGGCTACACCTTC; cdr3_aa: CATSDPAGTGTDGYTF
clone_size: many; d_call: -; j_call: TRBJ2-5; v_call: TRBV6-6; cdr3_nt: TGTGCCAGCAGTGACAGCCAAGAGACCCAGTACTTC; cdr3_aa: CASSDSQETQYF
clone_size: -; d_call: -; j_call: TRBJ1-2; v_call: TRBV7-9; cdr3_nt: TGTGCCAGCAGCCCGGACATCCGCCATGGCTACACCTTC; cdr3_aa: CASSPDIRHGYTF
clone_size: -; d_call: TRBD1; j_call: TRBJ1-1; v_call: TRBV2; cdr3_nt: TGTGCCAGCAGTTTCGGGTTTGGACAGGGGAGCTGGGGAGCTTTCTTT; cdr3_aa: CASSFGFGQGSWGAFF
clone_size: many; d_call: -; j_call: TRBJ1-1; v_call: TRBV7-9; cdr3_nt: TGTGCCAGCAGCTTAAAGGCAGGGTTAGGGGACACTGAAGCTTTCTTT; cdr3_aa: CASSLKAGLGDTEAFF